This T cell receptor beta chain was sequenced in a study of blood T cells in healthy people across ages. A second PCR, run for about 7 to 11 cycles, used a sample-barcoded 5' primer plus a J-beta primer mix. TCRdb used MiXCR to reprocess the 5' RACE reads, holding one entry per CDR3 protein. The sample lists 780,000 or so distinct CDR3 sequences, roughly 25% seen once, with 3.7% in the top ten. This clonotype has only one observation. The CDR3 extends over 17 amino acids. In germline, CDR1 is SEHNR, CDR2 FQNEAQ (reference sequence). Another study also made use of these data, one on T cells of mothers and their children.

The source of this sequence is a boy aged 5-17 years in good health. What was sequenced was blood. This chain connects TRBV7-9 to TRBJ2-5; TRBD2 agrees at 8 bases. The closer fit of TRBJ2-1 to the DNA end suggests the J call may be wrong. The CDR3 region is CASSLAYRGRRLDEQFF. In nucleotides, the CDR3 is TGTGCCAGCAGCTTAGCGTATCGCGGGAGGCGTCTCGATGAGCAGTTCTTC.